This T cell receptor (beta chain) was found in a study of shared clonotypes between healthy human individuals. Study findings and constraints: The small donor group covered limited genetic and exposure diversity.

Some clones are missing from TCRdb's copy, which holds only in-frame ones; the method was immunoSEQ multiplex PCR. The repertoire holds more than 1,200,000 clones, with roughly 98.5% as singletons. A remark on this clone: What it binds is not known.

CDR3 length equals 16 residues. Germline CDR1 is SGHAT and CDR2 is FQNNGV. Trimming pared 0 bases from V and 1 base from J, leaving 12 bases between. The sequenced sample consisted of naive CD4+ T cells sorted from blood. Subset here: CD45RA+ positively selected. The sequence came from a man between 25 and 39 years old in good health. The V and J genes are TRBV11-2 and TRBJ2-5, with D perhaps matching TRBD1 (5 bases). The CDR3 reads CASSLDAWTIQETQYF. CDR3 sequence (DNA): TGTGCCAGCAGCTTAGATGCATGGACAATCCAAGAGACCCAGTACTTC.